The 10 T cell receptor beta chains below come from one sample, sequenced in a study of Ad26.COV2.S vaccination and SARS-CoV-2 variants. As to treatment: 19 received Ad26.COV2.S at low or high dose, single or two shots; 5 received placebo; per-sample allocation not given. Sampling was performed 63 days after the first vaccine or placebo injection. Sequenced by immunoSEQ multiplex PCR; TCRdb stores in-frame clones only, minus some. The repertoire consists of fewer than 900,000 clones, with 80% to 90% occurring once and the leading ten covering around 1.5%. The sample was peripheral blood, taken in a trial of Ad26.COV2.S vaccine versus placebo. The receptors were sampled from a person between 18 and 60 years old who received the Ad26.COV2.S COVID-19 vaccine or a placebo.

The rearrangement joins TRBV27 to TRBJ1-2, with 12 nucleotides matching TRBD1. V lost 6 bases and J lost 1; bases outside the gene matches: 15. The CDR3 covers 19 residues. Germline V gene sequence: CDR1 MNHEY, CDR2 SMNVEV (reference sequence). The CDR3 protein is CASSPPMGQGARGNYGYTF. As DNA, the CDR3 is TGTGCCAGCAGCCCCCCTATGGGACAGGGGGCGAGGGGTAACTATGGCTACACCTTC.

V and J are TRBV4-3 and TRBJ2-7; TRBD1 matches 9 bases. The V and J ends lost 5 bases and 6 bases, in that order; junction bases with no gene match: 8. The CDR3 covers 14 residues. The germline CDR1 and CDR2 sequences are LGHNA and YSLEER. CDR3 in amino acids: CASSDPGTGSEQYF. Written as DNA, the CDR3 is TGCGCCAGCAGCGACCCCGGGACAGGGTCCGAGCAGTACTTC.

The chain recombines TRBV2 with TRBJ1-2; 7 bases fit TRBD1. The CDR3 has 13 residues. After removal of 8 bases from V and 2 bases from J, the junction contained 5 bases not matched to a gene. Germline values: CDR1 SNHLY, CDR2 FYNNEI. The CDR3 here is CASGDRANYGYTF. CDR3 DNA: TGTGCCAGCGGCGACAGGGCAAACTATGGCTACACCTTC.

The chain carries TRBV7-6 and TRBJ1-3; D is perhaps TRBD1 (6 bases). This CDR3 has 17 amino acids. Per the germline V gene, CDR1 is SGHVS and CDR2 is FNYEAQ. V lost 0 bases, J lost 3 bases, and 15 bases lay in between. The CDR3 sequence: CASSLAPSGVGGNTIYF. CDR3 DNA sequence: TGTGCCAGCAGCTTAGCCCCCTCAGGGGTGGGTGGAAACACCATATATTTT.

CDR3 DNA: TGTGCCAGCAGTGAAGAACAGGGTAATCAGCCCCAGCATTTT. It encodes CASSEEQGNQPQHF. The chain couples TRBV2 to TRBJ1-5; D perhaps matches TRBD1 (6 bases). CDR3 length: 14 residues. Germline V gene data show CDR1 as SNHLY and CDR2 as FYNNEI. V lost 1 base and J 4 bases, leaving 8 bases between the germline ends.

The chain recombines TRBV10-3 with TRBJ1-2, with no clear D. The germline V gene encodes CDR1 ENHRY and CDR2 SYGVKD. Trimming stripped 3 bases from V and 1 base from J, with 9 bases between. This CDR3 is built from 14 residues. CDR3 sequence: CAISDDLVNYGYTF. Here the CDR3 DNA reads TGTGCCATCAGTGATGACTTGGTTAACTATGGCTACACCTTC.

The chain is built from TRBV24-1 and TRBJ2-3; D might be TRBD1 (6 bases). CDR1 is KGHDR, CDR2 SFDVKD, per germline. CDR3 length equals 16 residues. Trimming removed 3 bases from V and 5 bases from J, with 17 bases in between. This CDR3 reads CATSDPGTSGEDTQYF. The DNA for the CDR3 is TGTGCCACCAGTGATCCCGGGACATCGGGCGAAGATACGCAGTATTTT.

The genes are TRBV4-1 and TRBJ1-1; D is unresolved. Germline V CDR1 and CDR2: MGHRA, YSYEKL. The CDR3 consists of 11 residues. Trimming took 7 bases from V and 1 from J, leaving 4 bases between them. The CDR3 loop reads CASTGNTEAFF. Here the CDR3 DNA reads TGCGCCAGCACCGGGAACACTGAAGCTTTCTTT.

This clone has only a few counts. The chain employs TRBV6-1 and TRBJ1-2; 7 nucleotides agree with TRBD1. Germline V gives CDR1 MNHNS, CDR2 SASEGT. The junction had 12 bases not matched to a gene; V was cut back by 3 bases and J by 5 bases. This CDR3 contains 16 residues. The CDR3 region has the DNA TGTGCCAGCAGTGACCCGGGACAGAACACAATTTATGGCTACACCTTC. It specifies CASSDPGQNTIYGYTF.

This rearrangement joins TRBV9 to TRBJ1-2; 11 bases map to TRBD1. The trim removed 0 bases at V and 4 bases at J, leaving 2 bases unmatched. This CDR3 spans 15 amino acids. Germline assignment: CDR1 SGDLS and CDR2 YYNGEE. CDR3 amino acids: CASSVGTGGTYGYTF. DNA of the CDR3: TGTGCCAGCAGCGTAGGGACAGGGGGCACCTATGGCTACACCTTC.